One sample yielded the 24 T cell receptor beta chains listed below, sequenced in a study of blood T cell repertoires in COVID-19. TCRdb's table, derived via immunoSEQ multiplex PCR, lists solely in-frame clones and lacks some. The sample has about 80,000 clones, about 78% seen once. Sequencing was performed on peripheral blood. All receptors derive from a human donor in a cohort sampled during active COVID-19.

The chain couples TRBV6-2 or TRBV6-3 to TRBJ1-5; possible D gene TRBD1, 6 bases. The CDR3 is made up of 16 amino acids. Trimming took off 6 bases at V and 4 bases at J, with 19 bases between the two ends. Germline V lookup: CDR1 MNHEY, CDR2 SVGEGT. The chain's CDR3 is CASSLVWGGENQPQHF. For the CDR3, the DNA is TGTGCCAGCAGCCTCGTGTGGGGGGGCGAGAATCAGCCCCAGCATTTT.

This chain joins TRBV5-4 and TRBJ1-2; TRBD1 aligns across 7 bases. V shed 5 bases and J 8 bases; nucleotides not matched to a gene: 9. This CDR3 is built from 13 residues. CDR1 SGHNT and CDR2 YYREEE come from the germline V gene (reference sequence). The CDR3 spells CASRERQGYGYTF. In DNA form, the CDR3 reads TGTGCCAGCAGGGAGAGACAGGGCTACGGCTACACCTTC.

This clone was counted a single time. The chain employs TRBV5-6 and TRBJ1-6, with TRBD1 matching 9 bases. Germline values: CDR1 SGHDT, CDR2 YYEEEE. V lost 4 bases and J lost 1; bases outside the gene matches: 6. The CDR3 loop spans 17 amino acids. The CDR3: CASSQGTGRSYNSPLHF. The CDR3 DNA follows: TGTGCCAGCAGCCAAGGGACAGGGAGATCCTATAATTCACCCCTCCACTTT.

This clone was observed a few times. The rearrangement uses TRBV6-6 and TRBJ1-6; 9 bases are shared with TRBD1. The V and J ends lost 0 bases and 10 bases, in that order; junction bases with no gene match: 7. Per the germline V gene, CDR1 is MNHNY and CDR2 is SVGAGI (reference sequence). This CDR3 is 16 amino acids long. The CDR3 DNA follows: TGTGCCAGCAGTTACTCATCGACAGGGGGAGGCTCACCCCTCCACTTT. This sequence encodes CASSYSSTGGGSPLHF.

The chain links TRBV6-1 to TRBJ2-3; tentative D call: TRBD1 (5 bases). Trimming removed 2 bases from V and 6 bases from J, with 18 bases in between. The CDR3 contains 16 residues. In germline, CDR1 is MNHNS, CDR2 SASEGT. CDR3 coding DNA: TGTGCCAGCAGTGAATTGAGGACACGCAATACGGATACGCAGTATTTT. Protein: CASSELRTRNTDTQYF.

The rearrangement joins TRBV29-1 to TRBJ2-3; D unresolved. CDR3 length: 10 residues. The V end lost 8 bases, the J end lost 14 bases, and 17 bases lay between the germline ends. Germline V gene lookup returns CDR1 SQVTM and CDR2 ANQGSEA. CDR3 coding DNA: TGCAGCCGTCCAACAGTTTCGAGGTATTTT. Translating it yields CSRPTVSRYF.

This chain connects TRBV28 to TRBJ1-4; TRBD1 might be the D (6 bases). The CDR3 totals 14 residues. V was trimmed by 6 bases and J by 6 bases, leaving 14 bases between them. Germline-derived CDR1 and CDR2 are MDHEN and SYDVKM. The CDR3 region is CASRETGRDEKLFF. The CDR3 bases are TGTGCCAGCAGAGAGACAGGCCGAGATGAAAAACTGTTTTTT.

This clone has only one observation. The V gene is TRBV19, the J gene TRBJ2-7; 7 bases agree with TRBD2. There are 14 residues in the CDR3. The junction had 4 bases not matched to a gene; V was cut back by 5 bases and J by 0 bases. The V gene's germline CDR1 is LNHDA and CDR2 SQIVND (reference sequence). DNA for the CDR3: TGTGCCAGTAGTTGGCGGGGGTACTCCTACGAGCAGTACTTC. Residues: CASSWRGYSYEQYF.

This clone was observed a handful of times. The chain joins TRBV10-3 to TRBJ2-2; a weak D match, TRBD2 (5 bases). Deletions cut 6 bases from V and 0 bases from J, with 20 bases between. The CDR3 runs to 18 residues. Germline V CDR1 and CDR2: ENHRY, SYGVKD. The CDR3 spells CAISGLDDRPPNTGELFF. As DNA, the CDR3 is TGTGCCATCAGCGGACTTGACGATAGGCCCCCGAACACCGGGGAGCTGTTTTTT.

V is TRBV5-4 and J is TRBJ2-1; tentatively, D is TRBD2 (6 bases). Deletions cut 0 bases from V and 2 bases from J, with 12 bases between. CDR3 length: 16 residues. The germline V gene has CDR1 SGHNT and CDR2 YYREEE (reference sequence). The CDR3 DNA follows: TGTGCCAGCAGCTTGGAGCCGACTAGGACCTACAATGAGCAGTTCTTC. Translation gives CASSLEPTRTYNEQFF.

This clone was found once. This sequence joins TRBV10-3 and TRBJ2-7; a possible D gene is TRBD1 (6 bases). Trimming removed 11 bases from V and 0 bases from J, with 17 bases in between. CDR1 ENHRY and CDR2 SYGVKD come from the germline V gene. The CDR3 runs to 14 residues. The CDR3 loop reads CAALRGDNSYEQYF. The CDR3 nucleotides are TGTGCCGCCCTGAGAGGGGACAACTCCTACGAGCAGTACTTC.

The chain has TRBV6-6 and TRBJ1-1; 8 positions match TRBD1. V lost 2 bases and J lost 1; bases outside the gene matches: 3. There are 15 residues in the CDR3. The germline V gene has CDR1 MNHNY and CDR2 SVGAGI (reference sequence). The CDR3 DNA sequence: TGTGCCAGCAGTTACGGGACAGGCACGAACACTGAAGCTTTCTTT. Encoded protein: CASSYGTGTNTEAFF.

This sequence joins TRBV24-1 and TRBJ2-3, with 7 bases fitting TRBD2. J gave up 5 bases and V 4 bases, and 8 bases lay outside the gene matches. Germline-derived CDR1 and CDR2 are KGHDR and SFDVKD. CDR3 length: 15 amino acids. The DNA for the CDR3 is TGTGCCACCAGTGAGGTGGGCGGGGGAGGAGATACGCAGTATTTT. Encoded protein: CATSEVGGGGDTQYF.

The chain recombines TRBV6-6 with TRBJ1-4, with D possibly TRBD1 on 5 matching bases. Germline V gene data show CDR1 as MNHNY and CDR2 as SVGAGI (reference sequence). Trimming removed 8 bases at V and 8 bases at J, with 24 bases between. CDR3 size: 16 residues. This CDR3 is CASGLFPGGIGEKLFF. The CDR3 region has the DNA TGTGCCAGCGGACTATTCCCGGGGGGTATCGGGGAAAAACTGTTTTTT.

The V gene is TRBV7-6, the J gene TRBJ2-5; D gene uncertain. CDR3 length: 15 residues. Per germline, CDR1 SGHVS and CDR2 FNYEAQ. The germline V and J ends were trimmed by 5 bases and 0 bases, with 13 bases remaining between them. The CDR3 loop reads CASSQKQKYQETQYF. CDR3 in DNA: TGTGCCAGCAGCCAGAAACAAAAGTACCAAGAGACCCAGTACTTC.

The chain combines TRBV5-1 with TRBJ2-3; 11 bases match TRBD2. This CDR3 region has 16 residues. Germline values: CDR1 SGHRS, CDR2 YFSETQ. V was clipped by 2 bases and J by 4 bases; unmatched bases: 6. This CDR3 is CASSLRLAGGPDTQYF. In DNA form, the CDR3 reads TGCGCCAGCAGCTTACGCTTAGCGGGGGGGCCAGATACGCAGTATTTT.

The chain carries TRBV9 and TRBJ2-5; 12 nucleotides line up with TRBD2. The CDR3 loop spans 17 amino acids. V gave up 0 bases and J gave up 5 bases; unmatched junction bases: 8. Germline V gives CDR1 SGDLS, CDR2 YYNGEE. The CDR3: CASSVGLAGGPGETQYF. In DNA, the CDR3 is TGTGCCAGCAGCGTAGGGCTAGCGGGAGGGCCGGGTGAGACCCAGTACTTC. Using reference TRBV9 and TRBJ2-5 for the parts outside the CDR3, the full variable domain is DSGVTQTPKHLITATGQRVTLRCSPRSGDLSVYWYQQSLDQGLQFLIQYYNGEERAKGNILERFSAQQFPDLHSELNLSSLELGDSALYFCASSVGLAGGPGETQYFGPGTRLLVL.

This chain links TRBV4-1 with TRBJ2-7; 8 positions match TRBD2. J was trimmed by 5 bases and V by 3 bases; bases with no gene match: 6. The CDR3 is made up of 14 amino acids. Per germline, CDR1 MGHRA and CDR2 YSYEKL. CDR3 coding DNA: TGCGCCAGCAGCCACATTGGACTAGCTAACGAGCAGTACTTC. Amino acid sequence: CASSHIGLANEQYF.

The chain carries TRBV19 and TRBJ1-5; D perhaps matches TRBD1 (5 bases). The CDR3 covers 14 residues. Germline loops: CDR1 LNHDA, CDR2 SQIVND (reference sequence). V gave up 3 bases and J gave up 1 base, with 7 bases separating them. The DNA of the CDR3 is TGTGCCAGTAGTATGTGGGGCAGCAATCAGCCCCAGCATTTT. Its translation is CASSMWGSNQPQHF.

The chain recombines TRBV11-2 with TRBJ2-1, with 7 bases lining up with TRBD2. CDR1 SGHAT and CDR2 FQNNGV come from the germline V gene. Trimming cost V 5 bases and J 5 bases; bases outside gene matches: 18. The CDR3 loop spans 18 amino acids. CDR3 coding DNA: TGTGCCAGCAGCCTAGGGCCTAGCGGACCTCTACCCGACAATGAGCAGTTCTTC. Protein product: CASSLGPSGPLPDNEQFF.

This chain uses TRBV27 with TRBJ1-5; D is possibly TRBD1 (6 bases). CDR1 is MNHEY and CDR2 is SMNVEV in the germline V gene (reference sequence). Deletions cut 6 bases from V and 4 bases from J, with 7 bases between. This CDR3 spans 12 amino acids. CDR3 coding DNA: TGTGCCAGCAGACAGGGAAATCAGCCCCAGCATTTT. Translation gives CASRQGNQPQHF.

This clone occurred once. The genes are TRBV6-1 and TRBJ1-5; no firm D call. With 2 bases removed from V and 1 base from J, the gap between germline ends came to 12 bases. Germline assignment: CDR1 MNHNS and CDR2 SASEGT. The CDR3 length is 16 residues. The CDR3 loop reads CASSEFPSPSNQPQHF. The DNA of the CDR3 is TGTGCCAGCAGTGAATTTCCATCCCCCAGCAATCAGCCCCAGCATTTT.

This clone was detected only once. The chain combines TRBV6-2 or TRBV6-3 with TRBJ2-5; possibly TRBD2 for D (5 bases). Trimming cost V 5 bases and J 5 bases, with 18 bases left between them. The CDR3 extends over 15 amino acids. Germline V CDR1 and CDR2: MNHEY, SVGEGT. The CDR3 reads CASSPGLSGKETQYF. CDR3 nucleotide sequence: TGTGCCAGCAGTCCCGGACTCTCGGGCAAGGAGACCCAGTACTTC.

V usage is TRBV10-3 and J usage is TRBJ2-7, with D possibly TRBD2 on 6 matching bases. Germline assignment: CDR1 ENHRY and CDR2 SYGVKD. V lost 6 bases, J lost 5 bases, and 11 bases lay in between. There are 12 residues in the CDR3. The CDR3: CAIRPGAHEQYF. CDR3 nucleotide sequence: TGTGCCATCAGGCCGGGAGCTCACGAGCAGTACTTC.